This entry concerns a single T cell receptor beta chain. Profiled with immunoSEQ multiplex PCR; TCRdb holds only in-frame clones, not every one. The repertoire holds around 330,000 clones, with about 91% as singletons. The entry originates in a study of blood T cell repertoires in COVID-19. About the study: Spain, Italy and the United States supplied samples that represented acute and convalescent COVID-19.

Germline V CDR1 and CDR2: ENHRY, SYGVKD. Deletions cut 4 bases from V and 7 bases from J, with 17 bases between. The CDR3 is 14 amino acids. Specimen: peripheral blood. The sequence was obtained from a woman aged 30 to 39 with COVID-19, enrolled during active disease. The chain couples TRBV10-3 to TRBJ2-7; D possibly corresponds to TRBD1 (5 bases). The CDR3: CAISARVELEEQYF. In DNA, the CDR3 is TGTGCCATCAGTGCCAGGGTGGAGTTAGAAGAGCAGTACTTC.